This T cell receptor (beta chain) was sequenced for a study of post-analysis software for immune sequencing data. Study-wide context: Included among the disease courses, which were recorded for the cohort, were relapsing-remitting, secondary progressive and progressive-relapsing multiple sclerosis. Whole-study results and caveats: The study found significantly lower normalized Chao1 diversity in multiple sclerosis patients than in controls. Patients carried roughly five TRBV segments more frequently than controls did, and TRBV5-6, TRBV5-1 and TRBV20-1 were among them. Samples from a shared batch, those prepared together, strongly co-clustered by F measure.

The library was made from cDNA and included unique molecular identifiers. TCRdb passed the PCR reads through MiXCR, listing each CDR3 protein once. The profile covers about 770,000 distinct CDR3 sequences, with 46% appearing a single time and roughly 4.4% taken by the ten largest. The germline CDR1 and CDR2 sequences are SGHNT and YENEEA. This CDR3 comprises 15 residues. V lost 1 base, J lost 3 bases, and 11 bases lay in between. This clonotype occurred a few times. Its antigen remains unknown. The V call is TRBV11-3, the J call TRBJ2-3, with a weak D call TRBD2 (6 bases). This clonotype was sampled from a girl between 10 and 17 years old with multiple sclerosis. Sequenced sample: blood. CDR3 region: CASSLGPGATDTQYF. The CDR3 nucleotides are TGTGCCAGCAGCTTAGGTCCGGGAGCAACAGATACGCAGTATTTT.